This T cell receptor (beta chain) was recovered during a study of shared clonotypes between healthy human individuals. Repertoires were generated with immunoSEQ multiplex PCR, while TCRdb's copy carries only in-frame clones and drops some. The sample comprises just over 2,000,000 clones, about 95% of which are singletons, and 0.9% to 1.3% rests with the top ten. Naive CD8 populations comprised CD45RO-negative cells positively selected for CCR7, excluding terminally differentiated effector memory CD45RA+ cells. The donor population consisted of healthy HIV-negative adults with no recent acute infections or vaccinations. CDR1 is SGHRS and CDR2 is YFSETQ in the germline V gene. The CDR3 covers 13 residues. Trimming pared 2 bases from V and 1 base from J, leaving 7 bases between. As for this clone: Other nucleotide sequences in the sample specify the same CDR3.

This receptor was obtained from a man aged 18 to 29 in good health. This sequence joins TRBV5-1 and TRBJ2-7; D uncertain. The sample consisted of naive CD8+ T cells sorted from blood. CDR3 nucleotide sequence: TGCGCCAGCAGCTTCAGGCAGTCCTACGAGCAGTACTTC. Its translation: CASSFRQSYEQYF.